This TCR beta chain is from a study of human T cells and chemical hapten exposure. The time point denotes: pre-sensitization, week 0. Indicated treatment: therapeutic diphenylcyclopropenone sensitization with weekly scalp DPC. TCRdb re-analysed the RACE reads in MiXCR, keeping a single row per CDR3 protein. The sample shows approximately 260,000 distinct CDR3 sequences, 7.5% to 8% of them seen only once. V lost 5 bases and J lost 3, with 17 bases in between. Germline values: CDR1 SGHRS, CDR2 YFSETQ. The CDR3 runs to 15 residues. The rearrangement uses TRBV5-1 and TRBJ1-2; D not resolved. This clonotype was obtained from a man between 18 and 29 years old with alopecia areata. Some clones in this sample may be carry-over from other donors' samples. The sample here was whole blood, taken in connection with sensitization to the hapten diphenylcyclopropenone (DPC). CDR3: CASRRVSEFYYGYTF. DNA for the CDR3: TGCGCCAGCAGGAGGGTTTCGGAGTTCTACTATGGCTACACCTTC.